The 15 T cell receptor beta chains listed next were all sequenced from one sample in a study of cytomegalovirus exposure and HLA in healthy donors. PCR amplification relied on 60 Vbeta primers (plus 13 Jbeta primers). The repertoire was sequenced with immunoSEQ multiplex PCR; TCRdb's copy has only in-frame clones and lacks some. The repertoire holds roughly 150,000 clones, with about three quarters as singletons. The sample was PBMCs. These receptor sequences come from a man younger than 30 in good health and CMV-seropositive.

The rearrangement joins TRBV2 to TRBJ2-7; tentative D call: TRBD2 (6 bases). Germline V gene data show CDR1 as SNHLY and CDR2 as FYNNEI. Trimming took off 6 bases at V and 2 bases at J, with 14 bases between the two ends. The CDR3 runs 14 residues. CDR3 loop: CASSDDRLAYEQYV. For the CDR3, the DNA is TGTGCCAGCAGCGACGATCGACTAGCCTACGAGCAGTACGTC.

This clone appeared a few times. CDR3 protein: CASSLEGGVGYTF. The DNA of the CDR3 is TGTGCCAGCAGCTTAGAGGGGGGGGTTGGCTACACCTTC. The chain employs TRBV13 and TRBJ1-2; tentatively, D is TRBD1 (6 bases). The CDR3 consists of 13 residues. Germline V gene lookup returns CDR1 PRHDT and CDR2 FYEKMQ (reference sequence). V was trimmed by 1 base and J by 7 bases, leaving 10 bases between them.

The V gene is TRBV25-1, the J gene TRBJ2-1, with 7 positions matching TRBD2. The germline gives CDR1 MGHDK, CDR2 SYGVNS. V lost 2 bases to trimming and J lost 9 bases; unmatched junction nucleotides: 10. The CDR3 is 15 amino acids. The CDR3, as DNA: TGTGCCAGCAGTGAACTAGGACTAGGCTATCCTGAGCAGTTCTTC. It codes for CASSELGLGYPEQFF.

This clone came up a few times. This rearrangement joins TRBV5-5 to TRBJ1-5; the match to TRBD1 covers 9 bases. With 4 bases clipped from V and 10 bases from J, the junction kept 9 bases outside the gene matches. The CDR3 extends over 14 amino acids. In germline, CDR1 is SGHKS, CDR2 YYEKEE (reference sequence). The CDR3 sequence: CASSAGTGIGPQHF. The CDR3 nucleotides read TGTGCCAGCAGCGCCGGGACAGGGATAGGACCCCAGCATTTT.

The sample holds a few counts of this clone. The V gene is TRBV5-4, the J gene TRBJ2-5, with TRBD2 matching over 9 bases. Germline CDR1 is SGHNT and CDR2 is YYREEE (reference sequence). Trimming removed 2 bases from V and 5 bases from J; junction bases left unmatched: 7. There are 15 residues in the CDR3. CDR3 sequence reads: CASSFGLAGSETQYF. The CDR3 nucleotides are TGTGCCAGCAGCTTTGGGCTAGCGGGATCGGAGACCCAGTACTTC.

This clone was recorded only once. The CDR3 region has the DNA TGTGCCAGCAGTTTGAGGTCCTCTGGAAACACCATATATTTT. Its protein is CASSLRSSGNTIYF. The V gene is TRBV28, the J gene TRBJ1-3; no reliable D call. CDR3 size: 14 residues. CDR1 is MDHEN and CDR2 is SYDVKM in the germline V gene. Deletions cut 3 bases from V and 0 bases from J, with 6 bases between.

This clone was seen a handful of times. CDR3 amino acids: CASSLDWGRNQPQHF. In nucleotides, the CDR3 is TGCGCCAGCAGCTTGGATTGGGGCCGCAATCAGCCCCAGCATTTT. The J gene is TRBJ1-5, the V gene TRBV5-1; a weak D match, TRBD1 (5 bases). The CDR3 totals 15 residues. Germline CDR1 and CDR2: SGHRS and YFSETQ. V was cut by 0 bases and J by 2 bases, with 9 bases left in between.

The V and J genes are TRBV15 and TRBJ2-1; TRBD2 matches 9 bases. V was clipped by 0 bases and J by 6 bases; unmatched bases: 6. Germline V CDR1 and CDR2: LNHNV, YYDKDF (reference sequence). CDR3 length equals 16 residues. This CDR3 reads CATSRELAGVGNEQFF. The CDR3 region has the DNA TGTGCCACCAGCAGAGAACTAGCGGGTGTGGGCAATGAGCAGTTCTTC.

This clone appeared once. CDR3 sequence: CASSHPGLAVQEQFF. The CDR3 DNA follows: TGCGCCAGCAGCCACCCGGGACTAGCGGTCCAGGAGCAGTTCTTC. V usage is TRBV4-1 and J usage is TRBJ2-1; TRBD2 aligns across 11 bases. Unmatched junction bases numbered 8, after V lost 3 bases and J lost 10 bases. The CDR3 runs to 15 residues. Germline-derived CDR1 and CDR2 are MGHRA and YSYEKL.

The genes are TRBV19 and TRBJ1-2, with TRBD1 as a possible D gene (5 bases). Germline V gene lookup returns CDR1 LNHDA and CDR2 SQIVND (reference sequence). The CDR3 is made up of 16 amino acids. The V end was cut by 1 base, the J end by 4 bases, with 16 bases between. The CDR3 nucleotides read TGTGCCAGTAGTATAGGTTCCAGGCAGGGTAGCTATGGCTACACCTTC. Its protein is CASSIGSRQGSYGYTF.

CDR3 sequence (DNA): TGTGCCACCCGGTCGGGGGAGTACGAGCAGTACGTC. Translated: CATRSGEYEQYV. The chain employs TRBV10-3 and TRBJ2-7; a weak D match, TRBD2 (6 bases). The germline V gene has CDR1 ENHRY and CDR2 SYGVKD. CDR3 length: 12 amino acids. Trimming cost V 10 bases and J 4 bases, with 14 bases left between them.

This chain uses TRBV7-2 with TRBJ1-5, with D tentatively TRBD1 (5 bases). V was shortened by 0 bases and J by 2 bases, with 14 bases between the two germline ends. The CDR3 covers 17 residues. The germline V gene encodes CDR1 SGHTA and CDR2 FQGNSA. The CDR3 here is CASSLAGRSGGNQPQHF. The CDR3 coding sequence is TGTGCCAGCAGCTTAGCGGGTAGGTCGGGGGGCAATCAGCCCCAGCATTTT.

The rearrangement uses TRBV6-5 and TRBJ1-6, with D perhaps TRBD1 (6 bases). This CDR3 comprises 15 residues. CDR1 and CDR2 (germline): MNHEY, SVGAGI. V was clipped by 5 bases and J by 2 bases, with 10 bases between them. CDR3 sequence reads: CASSRTATYNSPLHF. CDR3 sequence (DNA): TGTGCCAGCAGTAGGACAGCCACCTATAATTCACCCCTCCACTTT.

The V call is TRBV2, the J call TRBJ2-3; D is possibly TRBD2 (5 bases). The V end was cut by 6 bases, the J end by 2 bases, with 15 bases between. The length of the CDR3 is 15 residues. Per germline, CDR1 SNHLY and CDR2 FYNNEI. Here the CDR3 DNA reads TGTGCCAGCAGCCTCGGACTGGAGGACACAGATACGCAGTATTTT. It encodes CASSLGLEDTDTQYF.

As regards this clone: Additional DNA sequences in this sample encode the identical CDR3. The V gene is TRBV29-1, the J gene TRBJ1-1, with a weak D call TRBD1 (5 bases). V was trimmed by 0 bases and J by 5 bases, leaving 10 bases between them. Germline CDR1 reads SQVTM; CDR2 reads ANQGSEA. This CDR3 region has 13 residues. The CDR3 loop reads CSVEEGGGTEAFF. The CDR3 bases are TGCAGCGTTGAAGAGGGGGGGGGAACTGAAGCTTTCTTT.